This T cell receptor beta chain was recorded in a study of blood T cell repertoires in COVID-19. Overall study: Acute-phase and convalescent COVID-19 samples originated in the United States, Italy and Spain. Sources were T cells, B-cell-depleted T cells, or PBMCs; the material itself was cDNA or gDNA.

Sequenced by immunoSEQ multiplex PCR; TCRdb stores in-frame clones only, minus some. The sample lists around 71,000 clones, roughly 83% seen once, with 6.5% to 7.5% in the top ten. Germline values: CDR1 GTSNPN, CDR2 SVGIG (reference sequence). This CDR3 is 11 amino acids long. Trimming took 8 bases from V and 8 from J; bases not matched to a gene: 8. Seattle researchers signed up patients amid active infection and tracked them longitudinally. This clone was seen once. Sequenced: peripheral blood. The gene calls are TRBV30 and TRBJ1-2; 7 nucleotides agree with TRBD1. The sequence was obtained from a man younger than 45 with COVID-19, enrolled during active disease. CDR3 in amino acids: CAEGQGEGYTF. CDR3 nucleotide sequence: TGTGCCGAGGGGCAGGGGGAAGGCTACACCTTC.